The T cell receptor beta chain described here comes from a study of shared clonotypes between healthy human individuals. Assay used: immunoSEQ multiplex PCR; TCRdb lists only in-frame clones, some missing. The sample has 2 million to 3 million clones, about 92% seen once; the top ten hold under 0.15%. The CDR3 spans 15 residues. V gave up 3 bases and J gave up 0 bases, with 9 bases separating them. From germline, CDR1 is SEHNR and CDR2 FQNEAQ (reference sequence). What was sequenced was naive CD4+ T cells sorted from blood. Subset here: CD45RA+ positively selected. The sequence came from a man between 18 and 35 years old in good health. V usage is TRBV7-9 and J usage is TRBJ1-3; no clear D. CDR3 amino acids: CASSFDRVSGNTIYF. CDR3 nucleotide sequence: TGTGCCAGCAGCTTTGATCGGGTCTCTGGAAACACCATATATTTT.